This TCR beta chain was sequenced during a study of human T cells and chemical hapten exposure. On the study more broadly: Affected patients, primarily female, had alopecia areata, totalis or universalis.

The length of the CDR3 is 15 residues. Germline V gene data show CDR1 as MDHEN and CDR2 as SYDVKM. J gave up 1 base and V 5 bases, and 6 bases lay outside the gene matches. TCRdb analysed the RACE reads with MiXCR anew, one entry per CDR3 protein. The sample records some 80,000 distinct CDR3 sequences, roughly 10% being singletons. Noted time point: patch test 2, 6 weeks after DPC sensitization. The treatment was: therapeutic diphenylcyclopropenone sensitization with weekly scalp DPC. Each patch-test visit's blood sample preceded patch application. This rearrangement joins TRBV28 to TRBJ2-7, with 9 bases fitting TRBD1. This TCR derives from a man between 18 and 29 years old with alopecia areata. Some clones in this sample may be carry-over from other donors' samples. Sequenced here: whole blood, sampled in connection with sensitization to the hapten diphenylcyclopropenone (DPC). The CDR3 bases are TGTGCCAGCAGTCTTACAGGGGGCAGGTCCTACGAGCAGTACTTC. Its protein is CASSLTGGRSYEQYF.